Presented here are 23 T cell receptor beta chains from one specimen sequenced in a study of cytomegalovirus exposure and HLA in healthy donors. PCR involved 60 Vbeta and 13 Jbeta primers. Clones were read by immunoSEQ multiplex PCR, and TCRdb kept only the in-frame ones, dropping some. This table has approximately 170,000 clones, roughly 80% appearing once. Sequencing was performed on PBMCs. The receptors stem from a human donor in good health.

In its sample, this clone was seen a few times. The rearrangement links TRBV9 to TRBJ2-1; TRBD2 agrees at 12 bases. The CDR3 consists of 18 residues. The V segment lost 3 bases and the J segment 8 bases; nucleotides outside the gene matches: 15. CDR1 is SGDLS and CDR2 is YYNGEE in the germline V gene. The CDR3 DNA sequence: TGTGCCAGCAGCGCGACGACCTCCCTAGCGGGGGGGCGGGATGAGCAGTTCTTC. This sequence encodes CASSATTSLAGGRDEQFF.

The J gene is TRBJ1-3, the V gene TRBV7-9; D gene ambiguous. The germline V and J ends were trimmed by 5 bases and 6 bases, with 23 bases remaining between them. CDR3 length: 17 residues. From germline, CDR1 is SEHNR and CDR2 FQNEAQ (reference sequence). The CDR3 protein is CASSPPVEGGILNTIYF. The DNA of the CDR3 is TGTGCCAGCAGCCCGCCGGTGGAGGGCGGAATATTAAACACCATATATTTT.

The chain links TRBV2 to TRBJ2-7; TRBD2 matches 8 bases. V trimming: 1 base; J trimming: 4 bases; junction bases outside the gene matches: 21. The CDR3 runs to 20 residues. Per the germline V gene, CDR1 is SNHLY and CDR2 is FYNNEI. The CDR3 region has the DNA TGTGCCAGCAGTGAAGGGTCAGTTGGCCTCGTTACTAGCGGCAAGTACGAGCAGTACTTC. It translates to CASSEGSVGLVTSGKYEQYF. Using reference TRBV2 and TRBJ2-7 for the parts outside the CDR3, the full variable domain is EPEVTQTPSHQVTQMGQEVILRCVPISNHLYFYWYRQILGQKVEFLVSFYNNEISEKSEIFDDQFSVERPDGSNFTLKIRSTKLEDSAMYFCASSEGSVGLVTSGKYEQYFGPGTRLTVT.

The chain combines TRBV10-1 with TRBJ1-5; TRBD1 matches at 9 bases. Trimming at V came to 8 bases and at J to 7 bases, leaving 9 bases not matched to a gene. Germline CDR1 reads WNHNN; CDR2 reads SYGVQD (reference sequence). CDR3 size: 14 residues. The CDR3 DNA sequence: TGCGCCAGCCGTACGGACAGGGGTGGGCAGCCCCAGCATTTT. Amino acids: CASRTDRGGQPQHF.

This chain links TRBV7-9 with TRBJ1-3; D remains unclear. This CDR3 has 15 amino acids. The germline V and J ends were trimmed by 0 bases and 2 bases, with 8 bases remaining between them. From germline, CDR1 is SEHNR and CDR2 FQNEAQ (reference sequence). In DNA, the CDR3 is TGTGCCAGCAGCTTAGCGGAGAGCACTGGAAACACCATATATTTT. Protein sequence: CASSLAESTGNTIYF.

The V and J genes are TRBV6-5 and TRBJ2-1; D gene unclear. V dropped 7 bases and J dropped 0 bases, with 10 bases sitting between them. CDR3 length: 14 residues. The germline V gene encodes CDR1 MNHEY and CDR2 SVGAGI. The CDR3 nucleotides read TGTGCCAGCACCACAGCTTACTCCTACAATGAGCAGTTCTTC. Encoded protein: CASTTAYSYNEQFF.

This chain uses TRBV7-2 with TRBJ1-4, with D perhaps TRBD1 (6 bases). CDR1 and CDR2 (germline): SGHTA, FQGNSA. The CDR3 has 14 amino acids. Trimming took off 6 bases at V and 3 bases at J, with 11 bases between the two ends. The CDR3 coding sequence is TGTGCCAGCAGTCACAGGGCTTCTAATGAAAAACTGTTTTTT. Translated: CASSHRASNEKLFF.

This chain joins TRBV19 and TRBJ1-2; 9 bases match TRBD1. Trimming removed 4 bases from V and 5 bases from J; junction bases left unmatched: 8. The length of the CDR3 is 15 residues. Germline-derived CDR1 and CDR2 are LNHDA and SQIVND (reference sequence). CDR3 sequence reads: CASSTRPGQGYGYTF. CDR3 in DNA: TGTGCCAGTAGTACACGACCGGGACAGGGTTATGGCTACACCTTC. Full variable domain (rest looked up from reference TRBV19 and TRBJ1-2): DGGITQSPKYLFRKEGQNVTLSCEQNLNHDAMYWYRQDPGQGLRLIYYSQIVNDFQKGDIAEGYSVSREKKESFPLTVTSAQKNPTAFYLCASSTRPGQGYGYTFGSGTRLTVV.

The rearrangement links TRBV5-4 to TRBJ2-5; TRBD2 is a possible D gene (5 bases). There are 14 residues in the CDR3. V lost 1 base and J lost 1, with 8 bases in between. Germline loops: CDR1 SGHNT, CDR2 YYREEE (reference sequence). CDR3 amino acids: CASSLYEGQETQYF. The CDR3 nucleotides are TGTGCCAGCAGCTTGTATGAGGGCCAAGAGACCCAGTACTTC. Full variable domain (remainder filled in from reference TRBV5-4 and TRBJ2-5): ETGVTQSPTHLIKTRGQQVTLRCSSQSGHNTVSWYQQALGQGPQFIFQYYREEENGRGNFPPRFSGLQFPNYSSELNVNALELDDSALYLCASSLYEGQETQYFGPGTRLLVL.

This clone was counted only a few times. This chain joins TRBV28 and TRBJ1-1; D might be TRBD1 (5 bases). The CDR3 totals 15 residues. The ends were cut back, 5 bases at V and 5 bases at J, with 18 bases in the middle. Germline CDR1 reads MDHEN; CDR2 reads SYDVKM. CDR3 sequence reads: CASSPAGGYWTEAFF. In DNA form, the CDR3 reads TGTGCCAGCAGTCCGGCGGGGGGGTACTGGACTGAAGCTTTCTTT.

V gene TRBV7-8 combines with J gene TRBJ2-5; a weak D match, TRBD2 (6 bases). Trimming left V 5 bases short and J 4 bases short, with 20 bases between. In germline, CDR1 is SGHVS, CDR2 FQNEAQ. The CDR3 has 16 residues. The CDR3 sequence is CASSLGTATEGETQYF. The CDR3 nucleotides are TGTGCCAGCAGCCTCGGGACTGCAACAGAGGGAGAGACCCAGTACTTC.

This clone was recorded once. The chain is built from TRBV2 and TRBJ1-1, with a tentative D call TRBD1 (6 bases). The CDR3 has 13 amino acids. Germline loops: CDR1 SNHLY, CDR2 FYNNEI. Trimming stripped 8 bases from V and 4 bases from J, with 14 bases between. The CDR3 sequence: CASFRDTGTEAFF. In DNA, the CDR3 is TGTGCCAGCTTTAGGGACACGGGCACTGAAGCTTTCTTT.

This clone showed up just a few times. CDR3 loop: CASSYSPTGSTDTQYF. The CDR3 DNA reads TGTGCCAGCAGTTACTCACCGACAGGTAGCACAGATACGCAGTATTTT. This rearrangement joins TRBV6-5 to TRBJ2-3; the D gene is possibly TRBD1 (6 bases). Germline CDR1 and CDR2: MNHEY and SVGAGI. CDR3 length: 16 amino acids. The V end lost 0 bases, the J end lost 0 bases, and 10 bases lay between the germline ends.

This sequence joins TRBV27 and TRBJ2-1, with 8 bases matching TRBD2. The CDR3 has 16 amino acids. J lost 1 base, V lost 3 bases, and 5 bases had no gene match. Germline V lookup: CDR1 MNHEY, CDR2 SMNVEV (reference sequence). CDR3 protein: CASSFSGVGSYNEQFF. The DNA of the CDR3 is TGTGCCAGCAGTTTTAGCGGGGTCGGGTCCTACAATGAGCAGTTCTTC.

The CDR3 DNA reads TGTGCCATCAGTGAGGGACAGGGTCTCATGGAGACCCAGTACTTC. Its translation is CAISEGQGLMETQYF. This chain joins TRBV10-3 and TRBJ2-5; 8 nucleotides line up with TRBD1. This CDR3 has 15 amino acids. J gave up 5 bases and V 2 bases, and 7 bases lay outside the gene matches. Germline V gene data show CDR1 as ENHRY and CDR2 as SYGVKD.

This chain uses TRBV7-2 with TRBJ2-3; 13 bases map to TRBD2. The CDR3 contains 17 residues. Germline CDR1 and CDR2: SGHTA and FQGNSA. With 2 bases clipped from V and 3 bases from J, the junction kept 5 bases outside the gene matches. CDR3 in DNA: TGTGCCAGCAGCTTAACTAGCGGGGGGGCCATAACAGATACGCAGTATTTT. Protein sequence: CASSLTSGGAITDTQYF.

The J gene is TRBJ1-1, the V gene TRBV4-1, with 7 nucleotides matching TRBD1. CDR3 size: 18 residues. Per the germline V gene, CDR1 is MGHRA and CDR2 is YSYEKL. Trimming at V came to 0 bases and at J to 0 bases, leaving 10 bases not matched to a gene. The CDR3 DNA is TGCGCCAGCAGCCAAGATCTCACGGGAGGGGGCATGAACACTGAAGCTTTCTTT. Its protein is CASSQDLTGGGMNTEAFF.

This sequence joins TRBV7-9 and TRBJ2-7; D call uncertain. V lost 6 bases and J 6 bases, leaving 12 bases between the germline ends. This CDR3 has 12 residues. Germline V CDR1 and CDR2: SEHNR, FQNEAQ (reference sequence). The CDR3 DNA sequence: TGTGCCAGCAGTATAATCCACACCGAGCAGTACTTC. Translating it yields CASSIIHTEQYF.

The CDR3: CAISAWDRSYEQYF. Here the CDR3 DNA reads TGTGCCATCAGCGCATGGGACAGATCCTACGAGCAGTACTTC. This chain joins TRBV10-3 and TRBJ2-7; 7 positions match TRBD1. CDR3 length equals 14 residues. The V and J ends lost 6 bases and 1 base, in that order; junction bases with no gene match: 6. Germline lookup yields CDR1 ENHRY and CDR2 SYGVKD.

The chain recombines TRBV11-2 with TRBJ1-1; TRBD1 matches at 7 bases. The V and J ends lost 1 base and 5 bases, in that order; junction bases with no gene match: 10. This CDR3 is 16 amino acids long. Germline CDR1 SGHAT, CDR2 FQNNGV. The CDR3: CASSLGEAGGLTEAFF. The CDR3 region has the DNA TGTGCCAGCAGCTTAGGGGAGGCAGGGGGACTTACTGAAGCTTTCTTT. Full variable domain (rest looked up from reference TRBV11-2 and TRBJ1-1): EAGVAQSPRYKIIEKRQSVAFWCNPISGHATLYWYQQILGQGPKLLIQFQNNGVVDDSQLPKDRFSAERLKGVDSTLKIQPAKLEDSAVYLCASSLGEAGGLTEAFFGQGTRLTVV.

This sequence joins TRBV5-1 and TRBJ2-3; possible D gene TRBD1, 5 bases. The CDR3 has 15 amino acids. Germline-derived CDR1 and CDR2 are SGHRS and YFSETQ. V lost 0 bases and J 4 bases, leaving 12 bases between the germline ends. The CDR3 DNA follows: TGCGCCAGCAGCTTGGGGGCAGGGCTTCCAGATACGCAGTATTTT. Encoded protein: CASSLGAGLPDTQYF.

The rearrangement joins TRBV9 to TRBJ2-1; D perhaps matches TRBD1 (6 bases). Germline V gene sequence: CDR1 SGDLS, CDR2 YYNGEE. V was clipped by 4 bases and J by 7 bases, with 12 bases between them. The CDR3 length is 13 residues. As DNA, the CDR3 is TGTGCCAGCAGCAAAAGGACAGCGAATGAGCAGTTCTTC. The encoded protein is CASSKRTANEQFF.

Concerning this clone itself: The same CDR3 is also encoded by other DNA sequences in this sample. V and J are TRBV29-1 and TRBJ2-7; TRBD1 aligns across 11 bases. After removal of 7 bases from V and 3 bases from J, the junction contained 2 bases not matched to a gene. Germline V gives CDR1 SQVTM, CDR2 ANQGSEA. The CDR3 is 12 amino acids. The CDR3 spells CSAGTGGYEQYF. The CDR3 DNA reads TGCAGCGCCGGGACAGGGGGCTACGAGCAGTACTTC.